These 12 T cell receptor beta chains were all obtained from the same sample, sequenced in a study of T cell changes during pregnancy in multiple sclerosis. Measured with immunoSEQ multiplex PCR; TCRdb has only the in-frame clones, and not every one. The data contain around 34,000 clones, around 91% of them seen just once; the ten biggest clones take up approximately 0.52%. The sequencing used CD4+ T cells from peripheral blood mononuclear cells, collected in the second trimester of pregnancy. The receptors originated from a female donor with multiple sclerosis, enrolled in a pregnancy study.

This clone has a handful of counts. This chain connects TRBV19 to TRBJ1-1; D is unclear. The CDR3 consists of 13 residues. Trimming pared 5 bases from V and 1 base from J, leaving 8 bases between. CDR1 LNHDA and CDR2 SQIVND come from the germline V gene (reference sequence). CDR3 amino acids: CASSERENTEAFF. The CDR3 DNA reads as TGTGCCAGTAGTGAACGGGAGAACACTGAAGCTTTCTTT.

The chain links TRBV7-9 to TRBJ2-1; 7 nucleotides line up with TRBD2. Losses at the gene ends were 5 bases for V and 2 bases for J; bases not matched to a gene: 6. This CDR3 is built from 15 residues. CDR1 and CDR2 from the germline V gene are SEHNR and FQNEAQ (reference sequence). The CDR3 sequence is CASSEPSGTYNEQFF. Written as DNA, the CDR3 is TGTGCCAGCAGCGAACCTAGCGGTACCTACAATGAGCAGTTCTTC.

The V and J genes are TRBV4-2 and TRBJ2-1, with 8 nucleotides matching TRBD2. Germline V gene data show CDR1 as LGHNA and CDR2 as YNFKEQ. This CDR3 contains 16 residues. Trimming removed 0 bases from V and 9 bases from J; junction bases left unmatched: 10. This CDR3 reads CASSQEHRNSGAEQFF. The DNA of the CDR3 is TGTGCCAGCAGCCAAGAACATAGGAATAGCGGGGCTGAGCAGTTCTTC.

This chain joins TRBV5-1 and TRBJ2-7, with D perhaps matching TRBD1 (6 bases). Germline CDR1 reads SGHRS; CDR2 reads YFSETQ. With 0 bases removed from V and 5 bases from J, the gap between germline ends came to 18 bases. This CDR3 comprises 16 residues. The CDR3 coding sequence is TGCGCCAGCAGCTTGGGAATAAACCAACAGGGAGACGAGCAGTACTTC. This encodes CASSLGINQQGDEQYF.

This sequence joins TRBV6-5 and TRBJ1-1; D remains ambiguous. Germline V lookup: CDR1 MNHEY, CDR2 SVGAGI. The CDR3 runs to 14 residues. Trimming left V 2 bases short and J 5 bases short, with 12 bases between. This CDR3 reads CASSYTGSLTEAFF. The CDR3 region has the DNA TGTGCCAGCAGTTACACGGGATCGCTGACTGAAGCTTTCTTT.

The chain combines TRBV28 with TRBJ2-6; D is perhaps TRBD2 (5 bases). V gave up 5 bases and J gave up 1 base, with 9 bases separating them. The CDR3 length is 15 residues. The germline gives CDR1 MDHEN, CDR2 SYDVKM. CDR3 nucleotide sequence: TGTGCCAGCAGTCCGCCGGGATCTGGGGCCAACGTCCTGACTTTC. It codes for CASSPPGSGANVLTF.

The rearrangement links TRBV4-3 to TRBJ2-7; 11 bases agree with TRBD1. The V gene end was trimmed by 3 bases and the J gene end by 5 bases; junction bases not matched to a gene: 3. The CDR3 runs to 14 residues. The germline V gene encodes CDR1 LGHNA and CDR2 YSLEER. As DNA, the CDR3 is TGCGCCAGCAGCCAGACGGGACAGGGGGACGAGCAGTACTTC. Translation gives CASSQTGQGDEQYF.

The genes are TRBV7-9 and TRBJ2-2, with 9 bases fitting TRBD2. The V gene's germline CDR1 is SEHNR and CDR2 FQNEAQ (reference sequence). V was pared by 3 bases and J by 0 bases, with 2 bases of the junction left unmatched. CDR3 length equals 16 residues. CDR3 DNA: TGTGCCAGCAGCTTTCTAGCGGGGTCGAACACCGGGGAGCTGTTTTTT. Residues: CASSFLAGSNTGELFF.

The gene calls are TRBV7-9 and TRBJ2-1; D is uncertain. Germline V gene sequence: CDR1 SEHNR, CDR2 FQNEAQ (reference sequence). The CDR3 totals 12 residues. The V end was cut by 5 bases, the J end by 7 bases, with 9 bases between. CDR3: CASSGGLNEQFF. CDR3 nucleotide sequence: TGTGCCAGCAGCGGCGGTCTAAATGAGCAGTTCTTC.

The chain is built from TRBV29-1 and TRBJ1-1; D may be TRBD1 (5 bases). V shed 6 bases and J shed 5 bases, with 7 bases lying between them. The CDR3 runs 10 residues. Germline V CDR1 and CDR2: SQVTM, ANQGSEA. The CDR3, as DNA: TGCAGCGTCGGGGGTACTGAAGCTTTCTTT. It translates to CSVGGTEAFF.

The V gene is TRBV29-1, the J gene TRBJ2-5; D remains ambiguous. Trimming removed 4 bases at V and 0 bases at J, with 6 bases between. Germline V gives CDR1 SQVTM, CDR2 ANQGSEA. The CDR3 consists of 12 residues. CDR3 residues: CSVVRDQETQYF. The CDR3 DNA is TGCAGCGTTGTACGGGACCAAGAGACCCAGTACTTC.

On this clone: Within the sample, other DNA sequences also encode this same CDR3. The rearrangement joins TRBV6-1 to TRBJ1-3; perhaps TRBD1 as D (6 bases). Germline V gene sequence: CDR1 MNHNS, CDR2 SASEGT. This CDR3 spans 15 amino acids. Deletions cut 6 bases from V and 0 bases from J, with 12 bases between. This chain's CDR3 is CASSQDRSSGNTIYF. CDR3 nucleotides: TGTGCCAGCAGCCAAGACAGGAGCTCTGGAAACACCATATATTTT.